The sequence of this T cell receptor (beta chain) was determined in a study of cytomegalovirus exposure and HLA in healthy donors. Donors came from a validation cohort of some 110 subjects, distinct from the first 666-subject cohort. Whole-study results and caveats: The study listed 164 cytomegalovirus-associated TCR beta chains.

Germline V gives CDR1 SGDLS, CDR2 YYNGEE. V lost 3 bases and J lost 4, with 14 bases in between. The CDR3 consists of 16 residues. This clone was observed a handful of times. The antigen remains unidentified. Profiled with immunoSEQ multiplex PCR; TCRdb holds only in-frame clones, not every one. The sample has about 130,000 clones, roughly 89% seen once. The sequenced sample was PBMCs. The receptor was isolated from a woman aged 18-29 years in good health and CMV-seronegative. The V and J genes are TRBV9 and TRBJ2-6; the D gene is possibly TRBD1 (5 bases). CDR3 residues: CASSADSNFGANVLTF. The CDR3, as DNA: TGTGCCAGCAGCGCTGACAGTAACTTCGGGGCCAACGTCCTGACTTTC.